Listed below are T cell receptor beta chains from one sample, sequenced in a study of blood T cell repertoires in COVID-19. Using immunoSEQ multiplex PCR, the repertoire was profiled, and TCRdb retains in-frame clones only, with some absent. The data show tens of thousands of clones, with 65% to 90% seen just once and 1.2% held by the top ten. Sequencing input: peripheral blood. The receptor source for this set is a middle-aged man with acute or convalescent COVID-19. Both conserved end residues are part of each CDR3. A D gene is named only where the DNA matches it firmly. The size of a clone is reported for some rows only, either as once, few or many, or as a class for expanded clones.

v_call	j_call	clone_size	d_call	cdr3_aa	cdr3_nt
TRBV5-4	TRBJ1-4	NA	NA	CASSLGSGPTNEKLFF	TGTGCCAGCAGCTTGGGTTCGGGTCCAACTAATGAAAAACTGTTTTTT
TRBV2	TRBJ2-2	NA	TRBD2	CASKGEGGYAGELFF	TGTGCCAGCAAGGGCGAGGGAGGGTATGCCGGGGAGCTGTTTTTT
TRBV7-3	TRBJ2-1	NA	NA	CASSSRGRGENEQFF	TGTGCCAGCAGCTCTCGCGGGCGCGGTGAAAATGAGCAGTTCTTC
TRBV7-6	TRBJ2-3	few	NA	CASSPHIGAGADTQYF	TGTGCCAGCAGCCCACATATCGGAGCAGGGGCAGATACGCAGTATTTT
TRBV29-1	TRBJ1-1	NA	NA	CSVVRQDMNTEAFF	TGCAGCGTTGTTCGGCAGGACATGAACACTGAAGCTTTCTTT
TRBV4-1	TRBJ2-3	few	TRBD1	CASSHAGTASTDTQYF	TGCGCCAGCAGCCATGCCGGGACAGCGAGCACAGATACGCAGTATTTT
TRBV4-1	TRBJ2-5	few	TRBD1	CASSRRTGEETQYF	TGCGCCAGCAGCCGTAGGACAGGGGAGGAGACCCAGTACTTC
TRBV19	TRBJ2-5	NA	NA	CASSMEEETQYF	TGTGCCAGTAGTATGGAGGAGGAGACCCAGTACTTC
TRBV19	TRBJ1-5	NA	NA	CASSISSNQPQHF	TGTGCCAGTAGTATTTCAAGCAATCAGCCCCAGCATTTT
TRBV9	TRBJ1-3	NA	NA	CASSVTGNTIYF	TGTGCCAGCAGCGTTACTGGAAACACCATATATTTT
TRBV19	TRBJ1-6	NA	NA	CASSIGVYNSPLHF	TGTGCCAGTAGTATCGGGGTTTATAATTCACCCCTCCACTTT
TRBV21-1	TRBJ2-7	NA	NA	CASSKPRLLAVTYEQYF	TGTGCCAGCAGCAAACCGCGCTTACTAGCGGTTACCTACGAGCAGTACTTC
TRBV4-1	TRBJ1-2	NA	TRBD1	CASSQDPTGGHGYTF	TGCGCCAGCAGCCAAGACCCTACAGGGGGCCATGGCTACACCTTC
TRBV2	TRBJ2-2	once	NA	CASSPEVPTGELFF	TGTGCCAGCAGCCCGGAGGTCCCTACCGGGGAGCTGTTTTTT
TRBV10-2	TRBJ2-1	NA	TRBD2	CASTPSGWGGVNEQFF	TGCGCCAGCACCCCCAGCGGGTGGGGGGGAGTAAATGAGCAGTTCTTC
TRBV15	TRBJ1-6	NA	TRBD1	CATSRTTGGSYNSPLHF	TGTGCCACCAGCAGAACTACAGGGGGCTCCTATAATTCACCCCTCCACTTT
TRBV19	TRBJ1-3	NA	TRBD1	CASNQGVGNTIYF	TGTGCCAGTAACCAGGGGGTAGGAAACACCATATATTTT
TRBV11-3	TRBJ1-1	few	TRBD1	CASAPLGGGRTEAFF	TGTGCCAGCGCTCCCCTAGGGGGCGGAAGAACTGAAGCTTTCTTT
TRBV5-1	TRBJ2-2	NA	TRBD1	CASTKDRGTGELFF	TGCGCCAGCACTAAGGACAGGGGGACCGGGGAGCTGTTTTTT
TRBV2	TRBJ1-2	NA	TRBD1	CASSVEKGQGDGYTF	TGTGCCAGCAGTGTGGAAAAGGGACAGGGAGATGGCTACACCTTC